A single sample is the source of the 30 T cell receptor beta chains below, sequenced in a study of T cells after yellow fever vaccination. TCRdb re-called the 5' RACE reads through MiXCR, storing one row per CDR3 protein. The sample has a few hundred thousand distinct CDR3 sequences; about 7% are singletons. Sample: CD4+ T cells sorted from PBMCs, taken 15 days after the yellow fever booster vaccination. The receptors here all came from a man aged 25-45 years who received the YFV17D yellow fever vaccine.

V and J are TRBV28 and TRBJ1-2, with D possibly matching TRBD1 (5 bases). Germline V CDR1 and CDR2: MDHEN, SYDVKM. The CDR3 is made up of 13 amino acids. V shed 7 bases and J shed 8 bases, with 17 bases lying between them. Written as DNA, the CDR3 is TGTGCCAGCAAACCGGACACAACAAACGGCTACACCTTC. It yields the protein CASKPDTTNGYTF.

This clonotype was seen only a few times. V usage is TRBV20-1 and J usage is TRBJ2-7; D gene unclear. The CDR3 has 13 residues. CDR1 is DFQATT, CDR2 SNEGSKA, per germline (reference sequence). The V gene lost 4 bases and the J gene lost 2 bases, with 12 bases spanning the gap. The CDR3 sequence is CSAIGVSPYEQYF. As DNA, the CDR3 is TGCAGTGCTATAGGTGTTTCCCCCTACGAGCAGTACTTC.

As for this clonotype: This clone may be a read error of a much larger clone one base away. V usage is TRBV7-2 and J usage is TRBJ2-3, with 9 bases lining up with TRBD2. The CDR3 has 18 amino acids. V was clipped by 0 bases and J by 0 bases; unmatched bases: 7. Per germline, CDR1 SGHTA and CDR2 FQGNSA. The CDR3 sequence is CASSLASGSSTSTDTQYF. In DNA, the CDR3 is TGTGCCAGCAGCTTAGCTAGCGGGAGTTCAACTAGCACAGATACGCAGTATTTT.

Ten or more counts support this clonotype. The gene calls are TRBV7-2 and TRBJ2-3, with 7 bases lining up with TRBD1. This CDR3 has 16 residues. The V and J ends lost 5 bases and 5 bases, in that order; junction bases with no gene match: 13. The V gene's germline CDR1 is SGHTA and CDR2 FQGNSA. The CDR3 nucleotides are TGTGCCAGCAGCCCCGCAGGGGGTTATCTGGGAGATACGCAGTATTTT. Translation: CASSPAGGYLGDTQYF.

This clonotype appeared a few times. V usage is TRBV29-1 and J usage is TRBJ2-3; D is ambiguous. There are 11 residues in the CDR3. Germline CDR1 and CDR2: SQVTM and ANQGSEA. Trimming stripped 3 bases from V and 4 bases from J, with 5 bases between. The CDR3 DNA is TGCAGCGTTGAGGTATCAGATACGCAGTATTTT. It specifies CSVEVSDTQYF.

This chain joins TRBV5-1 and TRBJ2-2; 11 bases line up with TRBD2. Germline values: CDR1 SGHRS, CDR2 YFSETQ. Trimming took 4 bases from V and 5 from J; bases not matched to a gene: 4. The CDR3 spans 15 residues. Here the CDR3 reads CASSGTSGPTGELFF. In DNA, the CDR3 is TGCGCCAGCAGCGGGACTAGCGGACCGACCGGGGAGCTGTTTTTT.

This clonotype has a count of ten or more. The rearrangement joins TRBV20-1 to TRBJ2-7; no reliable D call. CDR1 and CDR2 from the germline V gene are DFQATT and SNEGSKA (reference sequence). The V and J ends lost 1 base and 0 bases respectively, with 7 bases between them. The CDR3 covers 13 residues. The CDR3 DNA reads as TGCAGTGCTAGAGCGGTCAGCTCCTACGAGCAGTACTTC. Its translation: CSARAVSSYEQYF.

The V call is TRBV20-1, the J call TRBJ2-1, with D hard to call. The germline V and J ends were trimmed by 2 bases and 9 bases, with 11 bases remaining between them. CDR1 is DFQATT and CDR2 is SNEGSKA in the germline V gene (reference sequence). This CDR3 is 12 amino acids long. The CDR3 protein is CSARLGSLEQFF. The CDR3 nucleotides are TGCAGTGCTAGACTTGGCAGCCTTGAGCAGTTCTTC.

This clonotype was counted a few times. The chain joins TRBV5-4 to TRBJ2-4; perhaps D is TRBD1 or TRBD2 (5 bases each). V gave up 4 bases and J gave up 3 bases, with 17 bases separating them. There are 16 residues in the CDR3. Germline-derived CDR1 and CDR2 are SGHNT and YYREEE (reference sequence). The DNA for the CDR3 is TGTGCCAGCAGCCTACAGTCGGGGCGGATCAAAAACATTCAGTACTTC. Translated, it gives CASSLQSGRIKNIQYF. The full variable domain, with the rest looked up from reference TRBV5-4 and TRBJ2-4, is ETGVTQSPTHLIKTRGQQVTLRCSSQSGHNTVSWYQQALGQGPQFIFQYYREEENGRGNFPPRFSGLQFPNYSSELNVNALELDDSALYLCASSLQSGRIKNIQYFGAGTRLSVL.

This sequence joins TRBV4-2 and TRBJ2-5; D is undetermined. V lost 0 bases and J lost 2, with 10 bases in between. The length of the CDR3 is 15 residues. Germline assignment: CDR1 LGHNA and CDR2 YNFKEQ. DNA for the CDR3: TGTGCCAGCAGCCAAGATGGGCGGCAACAAGAGACCCAGTACTTC. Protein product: CASSQDGRQQETQYF.

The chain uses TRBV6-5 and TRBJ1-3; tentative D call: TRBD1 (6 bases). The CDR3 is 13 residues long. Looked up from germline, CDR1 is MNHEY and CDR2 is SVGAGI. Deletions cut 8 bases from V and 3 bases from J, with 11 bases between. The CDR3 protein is CASLGGLGNTIYF. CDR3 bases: TGTGCCAGCCTCGGGGGGCTTGGAAACACCATATATTTT.

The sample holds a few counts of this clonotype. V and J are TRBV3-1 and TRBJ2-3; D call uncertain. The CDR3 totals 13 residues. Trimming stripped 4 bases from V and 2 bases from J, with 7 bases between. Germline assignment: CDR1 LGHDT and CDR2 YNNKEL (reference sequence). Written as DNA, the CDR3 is TGTGCCAGCAGCCGGCATACCACAGATACGCAGTATTTT. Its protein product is CASSRHTTDTQYF.

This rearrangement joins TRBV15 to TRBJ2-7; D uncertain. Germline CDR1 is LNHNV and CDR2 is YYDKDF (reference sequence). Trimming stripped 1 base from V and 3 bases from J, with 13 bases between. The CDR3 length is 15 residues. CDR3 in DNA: TGTGCCACCAGCAGAGTGTACGGAAGCCTCTACGAGCAGTACTTC. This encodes CATSRVYGSLYEQYF.

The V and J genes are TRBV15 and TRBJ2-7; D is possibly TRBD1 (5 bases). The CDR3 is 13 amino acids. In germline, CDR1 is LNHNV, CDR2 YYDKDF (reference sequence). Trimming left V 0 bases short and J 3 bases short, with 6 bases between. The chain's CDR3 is CATSRDQGYEQYF. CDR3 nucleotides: TGTGCCACCAGCAGAGATCAGGGCTACGAGCAGTACTTC.

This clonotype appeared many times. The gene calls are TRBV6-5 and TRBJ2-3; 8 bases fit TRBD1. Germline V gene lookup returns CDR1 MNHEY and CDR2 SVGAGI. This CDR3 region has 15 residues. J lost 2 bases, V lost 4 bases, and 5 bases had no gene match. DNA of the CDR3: TGTGCCAGCAGTTCAGGGGGCCGGGACACAGATACGCAGTATTTT. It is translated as CASSSGGRDTDTQYF.

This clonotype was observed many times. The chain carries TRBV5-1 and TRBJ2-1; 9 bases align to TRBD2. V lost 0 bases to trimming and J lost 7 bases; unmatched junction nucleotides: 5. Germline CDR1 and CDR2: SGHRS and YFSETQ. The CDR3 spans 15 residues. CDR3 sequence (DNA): TGCGCCAGCAGCTTGGTTCTAGCGGGGAATAATGAGCAGTTCTTC. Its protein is CASSLVLAGNNEQFF.

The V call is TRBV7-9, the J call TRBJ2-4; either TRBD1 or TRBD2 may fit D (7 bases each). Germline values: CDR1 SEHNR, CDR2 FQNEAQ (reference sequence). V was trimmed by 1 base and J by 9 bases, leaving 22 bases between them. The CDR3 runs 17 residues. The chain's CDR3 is CASSLVIRGGRRTIQYF. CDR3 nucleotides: TGTGCCAGCAGCTTAGTCATCAGGGGGGGACGACGAACCATTCAGTACTTC.

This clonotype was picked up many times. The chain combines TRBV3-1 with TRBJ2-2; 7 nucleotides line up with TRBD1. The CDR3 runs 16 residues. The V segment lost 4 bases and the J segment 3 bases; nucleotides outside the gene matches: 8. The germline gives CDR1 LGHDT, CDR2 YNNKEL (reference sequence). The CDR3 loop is CASSPPGTAYTGELFF. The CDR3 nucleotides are TGTGCCAGCAGCCCCCCCGGGACAGCCTACACCGGGGAGCTGTTTTTT.

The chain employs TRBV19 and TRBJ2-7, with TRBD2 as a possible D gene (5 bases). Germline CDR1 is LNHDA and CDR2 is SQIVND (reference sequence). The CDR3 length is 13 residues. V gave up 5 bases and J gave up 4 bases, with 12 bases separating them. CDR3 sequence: CASSLGSEYEQYF. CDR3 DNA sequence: TGTGCCAGTAGTCTAGGGAGCGAATACGAGCAGTACTTC.

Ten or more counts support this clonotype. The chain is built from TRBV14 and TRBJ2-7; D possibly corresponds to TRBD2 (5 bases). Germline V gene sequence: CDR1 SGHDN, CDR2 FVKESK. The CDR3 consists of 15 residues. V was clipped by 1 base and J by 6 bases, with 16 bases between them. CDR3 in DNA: TGTGCCAGCAGCCAAGTTCCGGACTTCTTTTCCGAGCAGTACTTC. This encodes CASSQVPDFFSEQYF.

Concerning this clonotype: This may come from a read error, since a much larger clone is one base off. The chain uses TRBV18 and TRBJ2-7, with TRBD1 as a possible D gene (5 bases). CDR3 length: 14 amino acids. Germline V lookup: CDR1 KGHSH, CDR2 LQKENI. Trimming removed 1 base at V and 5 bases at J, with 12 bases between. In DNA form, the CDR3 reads TGTGCCAGCTCACCACGGGTTGTAGGGGACGAGCAGTACTTC. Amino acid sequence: CASSPRVVGDEQYF.

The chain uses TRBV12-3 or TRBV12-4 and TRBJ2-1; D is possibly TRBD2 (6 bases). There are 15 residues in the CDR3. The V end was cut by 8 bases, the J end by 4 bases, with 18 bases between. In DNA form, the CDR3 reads TGTGCCAGCGCAAGACCGGGAGAGGCTTACAATGAGCAGTTCTTC. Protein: CASARPGEAYNEQFF.

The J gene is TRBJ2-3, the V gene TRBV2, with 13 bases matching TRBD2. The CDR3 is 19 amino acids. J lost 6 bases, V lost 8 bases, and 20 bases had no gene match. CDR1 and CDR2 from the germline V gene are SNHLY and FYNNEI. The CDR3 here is CASCLGRLGLAGVADTQYF. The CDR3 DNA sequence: TGTGCCAGCTGCTTGGGGCGGCTTGGACTAGCGGGAGTTGCTGATACGCAGTATTTT.

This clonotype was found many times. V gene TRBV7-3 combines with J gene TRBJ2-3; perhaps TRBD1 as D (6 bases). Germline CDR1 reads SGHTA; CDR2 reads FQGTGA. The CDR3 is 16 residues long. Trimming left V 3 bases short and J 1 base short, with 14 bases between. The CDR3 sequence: CASSFPRGSGTDTQYF. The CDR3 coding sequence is TGTGCCAGCAGCTTCCCCAGGGGCTCGGGCACAGATACGCAGTATTTT.

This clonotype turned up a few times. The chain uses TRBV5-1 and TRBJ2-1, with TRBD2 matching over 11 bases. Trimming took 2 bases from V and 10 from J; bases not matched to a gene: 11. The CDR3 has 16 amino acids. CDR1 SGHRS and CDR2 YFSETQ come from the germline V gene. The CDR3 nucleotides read TGCGCCAGCAGCTTAATGACTAGCGGGACTACGGAGGAGCAGTTCTTC. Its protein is CASSLMTSGTTEEQFF.

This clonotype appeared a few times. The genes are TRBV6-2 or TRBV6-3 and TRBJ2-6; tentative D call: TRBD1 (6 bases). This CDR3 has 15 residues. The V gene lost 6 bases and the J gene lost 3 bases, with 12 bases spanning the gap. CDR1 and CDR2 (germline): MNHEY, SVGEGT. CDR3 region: CASSEQGGGANVLTF. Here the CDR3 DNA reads TGTGCCAGCAGCGAACAGGGTGGTGGGGCCAACGTCCTGACTTTC.

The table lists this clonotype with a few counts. CDR3 sequence reads: CASSLGLRGAGTYNEQFF. CDR3 nucleotide sequence: TGTGCCAGCAGTTTAGGCCTAAGAGGGGCGGGGACGTACAATGAGCAGTTCTTC. The chain combines TRBV12-3 or TRBV12-4 with TRBJ2-1; D perhaps matches TRBD2 (6 bases). CDR3 size: 18 residues. V was pared by 1 base and J by 4 bases, with 20 bases between.

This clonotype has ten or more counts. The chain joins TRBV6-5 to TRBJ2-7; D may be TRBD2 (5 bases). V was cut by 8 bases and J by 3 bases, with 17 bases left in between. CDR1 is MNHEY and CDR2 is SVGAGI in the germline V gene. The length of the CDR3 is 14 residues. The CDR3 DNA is TGTGCCAGCCGCAGAGGGCTAGCAGACTACGAGCAGTACTTC. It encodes CASRRGLADYEQYF.

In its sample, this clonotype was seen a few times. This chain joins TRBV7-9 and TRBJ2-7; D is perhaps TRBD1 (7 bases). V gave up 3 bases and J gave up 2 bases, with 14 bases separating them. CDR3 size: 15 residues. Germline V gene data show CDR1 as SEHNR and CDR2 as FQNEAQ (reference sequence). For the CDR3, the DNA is TGTGCCAGCAGCTTCCAGGGGGGCAGGACCTACGAGCAGTACTTC. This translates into CASSFQGGRTYEQYF.

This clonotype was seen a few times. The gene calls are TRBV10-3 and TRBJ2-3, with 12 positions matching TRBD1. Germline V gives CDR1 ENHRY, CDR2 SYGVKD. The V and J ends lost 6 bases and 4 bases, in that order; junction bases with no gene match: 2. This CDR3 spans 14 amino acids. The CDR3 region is CAISGTGGADTQYF. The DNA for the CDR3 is TGTGCCATCAGCGGGACAGGGGGCGCAGATACGCAGTATTTT.